This paragraph reports one TCR beta chain. This CDR3 has 15 amino acids. CDR1 is MNHEY, CDR2 SMNVEV, per germline (reference sequence). The trim removed 3 bases at V and 2 bases at J, leaving 5 bases unmatched. This sample is drawn from a study of shared clonotypes between healthy human individuals. Data came from immunoSEQ multiplex PCR; TCRdb stores just in-frame clones and leaves some out. The sample lists roughly 2,000,000 clones, 80% to 95% occurring once. Cells designated naive CD8 were CD45RO-negative and were positively selected for CCR7, with terminally differentiated effector memory CD45RA+ cells excluded.

This sequence was found in a man between 18 and 35 years old in good health. Some clones in this sample may be carry-over from other donors' samples. V is TRBV27 and J is TRBJ2-7, with 9 bases matching TRBD2. Sample: naive CD8+ T cells from PBMCs. The CDR3 DNA reads as TGTGCCAGCAGTTTTAGTGGCGGGAGGGCCTACGAGCAGTACTTC. This gives the protein CASSFSGGRAYEQYF.